Presented here are 18 T cell receptor beta chains from one specimen sequenced in a study of T cell responses to AZD1222 COVID-19 vaccine. Profiled with immunoSEQ multiplex PCR; TCRdb holds only in-frame clones, not every one. The top ten hold about 3.1% of the sample, which has about 120,000 clones, 80% to 90% seen once. Here the sequenced sample was peripheral blood, taken on day 0 of AZD1222 vaccination. All receptors come from an adult in good health.

The chain couples TRBV6-5 to TRBJ2-7, with D hard to call. Looked up from germline, CDR1 is MNHEY and CDR2 is SVGAGI. There are 15 residues in the CDR3. The V gene lost 3 bases and the J gene lost 1 base, with 13 bases spanning the gap. The CDR3 bases are TGTGCCAGCAGTTATGGCCCCGCCACTTCCTACGAGCAGTACTTC. Residues: CASSYGPATSYEQYF.

V usage is TRBV6-2 or TRBV6-3 and J usage is TRBJ2-7; 10 bases are shared with TRBD2. V dropped 0 bases and J dropped 5; count of bases not matched to a gene: 7. CDR1 MNHEY and CDR2 SVGEGT come from the germline V gene. The CDR3 runs 16 residues. The CDR3 DNA is TGTGCCAGCAGTTACTCGAGCTCTAGCGGGAGCCACGAGCAGTACTTC. It yields the protein CASSYSSSSGSHEQYF.

This clone came up once. The chain carries TRBV9 and TRBJ1-2; D might be TRBD1 (6 bases). The CDR3 runs 16 residues. Trimming left V 0 bases short and J 0 bases short, with 12 bases between. Per the germline V gene, CDR1 is SGDLS and CDR2 is YYNGEE. The CDR3 is CASSVAPTGTNYGYTF. DNA of the CDR3: TGTGCCAGCAGCGTAGCCCCCACAGGGACTAACTATGGCTACACCTTC.

The chain uses TRBV28 and TRBJ2-7; the match to TRBD1 covers 7 bases. CDR1 is MDHEN, CDR2 SYDVKM, per germline. The CDR3 consists of 15 residues. Germline trimming cut 3 bases from V and 4 bases from J; bases unmatched to any gene: 9. DNA for the CDR3: TGTGCCAGCAGTTTTAGTTGGACAGGTAAATACGAGCAGTACTTC. Its protein is CASSFSWTGKYEQYF.

The chain has TRBV7-9 and TRBJ2-7; D is possibly TRBD1 (7 bases). Germline CDR1 is SEHNR and CDR2 is FQNEAQ (reference sequence). Deletions cut 5 bases from V and 3 bases from J, with 17 bases between. The CDR3 spans 15 residues. The CDR3 sequence: CASSPPRQGLYEQYF. As DNA, the CDR3 is TGTGCCAGCAGCCCCCCCCGACAGGGACTCTACGAGCAGTACTTC.

The rearrangement links TRBV19 to TRBJ1-4; 7 bases line up with TRBD1. The length of the CDR3 is 14 residues. Germline trimming cut 6 bases from V and 13 bases from J; bases unmatched to any gene: 14. Germline CDR1 and CDR2: LNHDA and SQIVND (reference sequence). The CDR3 DNA reads as TGTGCCAGTAGCAGACAGGGCTCCCCGAGAAGACTGTTTTTT. It is translated as CASSRQGSPRRLFF. Supplemented by reference TRBV19 and TRBJ1-4, the full variable domain reads DGGITQSPKYLFRKEGQNVTLSCEQNLNHDAMYWYRQDPGQGLRLIYYSQIVNDFQKGDIAEGYSVSREKKESFPLTVTSAQKNPTAFYLCASSRQGSPRRLFFGSGTQLSVL.

This sequence joins TRBV19 and TRBJ1-6; 8 nucleotides line up with TRBD1. There are 14 residues in the CDR3. Germline V gene data show CDR1 as LNHDA and CDR2 as SQIVND (reference sequence). The ends lost 7 bases at V and 8 bases at J; junction bases unmatched: 7. The CDR3 DNA is TGTGCCAGTAAAGACGCGACAGGGGATTCACCCCTCCACTTT. It is translated as CASKDATGDSPLHF.

This clone was counted between two and nine times. The rearrangement uses TRBV21-1 and TRBJ1-2. TRBV21-1 is reported as a pseudogene. There are 13 residues in the CDR3. CDR3 coding DNA: TGTGCCCACCGGGCGGGGGCCGGCTATGGCTACACCTTC. Residues: CAHRAGAGYGYTF.

J is TRBJ2-1 and V is TRBV9, with 12 bases identical to TRBD2. This CDR3 is 18 amino acids long. In germline, CDR1 is SGDLS, CDR2 YYNGEE. J was trimmed by 8 bases and V by 3 bases; bases with no gene match: 15. The CDR3 nucleotides are TGTGCCAGCAGCGCCTCCATCCTAGCGGGGGGGCCCCGGCATGAGCAGTTCTTC. Translation gives CASSASILAGGPRHEQFF. Supplemented by reference TRBV9 and TRBJ2-1, the full variable domain reads DSGVTQTPKHLITATGQRVTLRCSPRSGDLSVYWYQQSLDQGLQFLIQYYNGEERAKGNILERFSAQQFPDLHSELNLSSLELGDSALYFCASSASILAGGPRHEQFFGPGTRLTVL.

V and J are TRBV27 and TRBJ1-2; the D gene is possibly TRBD1 (6 bases). V lost 6 bases and J 8 bases, leaving 19 bases between the germline ends. This CDR3 has 14 residues. Germline V CDR1 and CDR2: MNHEY, SMNVEV (reference sequence). CDR3 DNA: TGTGCCAGCAGCCACACCGGGACAATTCTGGGCTACACCTTC. Protein sequence: CASSHTGTILGYTF.

The gene calls are TRBV27 and TRBJ1-2; 10 bases line up with TRBD1. Per germline, CDR1 MNHEY and CDR2 SMNVEV (reference sequence). The V gene end was trimmed by 0 bases and the J gene end by 5 bases; junction bases not matched to a gene: 3. This CDR3 is 15 amino acids long. The CDR3 region is CASSLSGQGKYGYTF. The CDR3, as DNA: TGTGCCAGCAGTTTATCGGGACAGGGGAAATATGGCTACACCTTC.

The rearrangement uses TRBV6-2 or TRBV6-3 and TRBJ2-4; D uncertain. CDR3 size: 12 residues. V was trimmed by 0 bases and J by 8 bases, leaving 5 bases between them. Germline lookup yields CDR1 MNHEY and CDR2 SVGEGT. The CDR3 spells CASSYSPYIQYF. The CDR3 bases are TGTGCCAGCAGTTACTCGCCGTACATTCAGTACTTC.

The rearrangement links TRBV28 to TRBJ1-2; TRBD1 is a possible D gene (5 bases). Germline V gives CDR1 MDHEN, CDR2 SYDVKM. Deletions cut 3 bases from V and 2 bases from J, with 13 bases between. This CDR3 is built from 15 residues. CDR3 amino acids: CASSFQGAGNYGYTF. In DNA form, the CDR3 reads TGTGCCAGCAGTTTCCAAGGGGCCGGCAACTATGGCTACACCTTC.

The V and J genes are TRBV5-4 and TRBJ2-3, with a weak D call TRBD2 (5 bases). CDR1 and CDR2 from the germline V gene are SGHNT and YYREEE (reference sequence). Trimming pared 4 bases from V and 2 bases from J, leaving 14 bases between. This CDR3 is built from 15 residues. The CDR3 DNA sequence: TGTGCCAGCAGCCCCCCCGGGCGGGTCACAGATACGCAGTATTTT. Translating it yields CASSPPGRVTDTQYF.

V and J are TRBV5-8 and TRBJ2-2; D is ambiguous. Trimming shortened V by 0 bases and J by 7 bases, and 10 bases separated the two germline ends. The CDR3 loop spans 14 amino acids. Per germline, CDR1 SGHTS and CDR2 YDEGEE. The CDR3 coding sequence is TGTGCCAGCAGCTTGGCTCCCGGCAACGGGGAGCTGTTTTTT. This translates into CASSLAPGNGELFF.

The rearrangement joins TRBV30 to TRBJ1-6, with D hard to call. This CDR3 contains 12 residues. Trimming left V 4 bases short and J 6 bases short, with 7 bases between. Germline CDR1 is GTSNPN and CDR2 is SVGIG (reference sequence). The CDR3, as DNA: TGTGCCTGGACAGAATCTAATTCACCCCTCCACTTT. Its translation: CAWTESNSPLHF.

The chain couples TRBV6-5 to TRBJ1-3; unclear D gene. V lost 6 bases, J lost 0 bases, and 3 bases lay in between. Germline V gene sequence: CDR1 MNHEY, CDR2 SVGAGI. This CDR3 is 12 amino acids long. The CDR3 protein is CASSGSGNTIYF. CDR3 coding DNA: TGTGCCAGCAGCGGCTCTGGAAACACCATATATTTT.

This chain uses TRBV7-9 with TRBJ2-1; 7 bases agree with TRBD2. Germline CDR1 and CDR2: SEHNR and FQNEAQ (reference sequence). The J segment lost 7 bases and the V segment lost 3 bases, leaving 9 bases of the junction unmatched. This CDR3 has 15 residues. In nucleotides, the CDR3 is TGTGCCAGCAGCTTGTTAGCGGGTGAGGGGAATGAGCAGTTCTTC. It yields the protein CASSLLAGEGNEQFF. Supplemented by reference TRBV7-9 and TRBJ2-1, the full variable domain reads DTGVSQNPRHKITKRGQNVTFRCDPISEHNRLYWYRQTLGQGPEFLTYFQNEAQLEKSRLLSDRFSAERPKGSFSTLEIQRTEQGDSAMYLCASSLLAGEGNEQFFGPGTRLTVL.